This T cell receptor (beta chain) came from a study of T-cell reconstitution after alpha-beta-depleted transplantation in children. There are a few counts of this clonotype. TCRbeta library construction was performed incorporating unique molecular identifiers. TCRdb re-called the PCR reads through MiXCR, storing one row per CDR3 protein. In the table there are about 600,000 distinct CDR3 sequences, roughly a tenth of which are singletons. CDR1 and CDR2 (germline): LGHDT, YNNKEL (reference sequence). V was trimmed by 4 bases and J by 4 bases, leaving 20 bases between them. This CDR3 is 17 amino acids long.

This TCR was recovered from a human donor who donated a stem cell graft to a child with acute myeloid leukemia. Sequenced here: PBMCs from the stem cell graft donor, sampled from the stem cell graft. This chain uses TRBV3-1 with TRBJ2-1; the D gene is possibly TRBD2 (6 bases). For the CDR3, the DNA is TGTGCCAGCAGCCCTAGCACCGGGCTAGCGCAATACAATGAGCAGTTCTTC. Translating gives CASSPSTGLAQYNEQFF.